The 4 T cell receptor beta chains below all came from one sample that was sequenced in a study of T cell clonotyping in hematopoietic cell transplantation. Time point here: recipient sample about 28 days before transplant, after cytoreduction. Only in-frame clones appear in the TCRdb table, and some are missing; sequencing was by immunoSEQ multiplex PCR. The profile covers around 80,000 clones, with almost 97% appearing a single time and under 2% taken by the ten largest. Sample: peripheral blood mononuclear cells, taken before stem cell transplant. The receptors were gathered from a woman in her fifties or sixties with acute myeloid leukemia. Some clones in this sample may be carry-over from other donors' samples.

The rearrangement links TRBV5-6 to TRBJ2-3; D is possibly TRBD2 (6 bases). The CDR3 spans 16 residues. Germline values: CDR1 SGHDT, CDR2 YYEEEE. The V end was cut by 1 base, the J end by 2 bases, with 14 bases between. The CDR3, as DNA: TGTGCCAGCAGCTTGACGCTAGCGAGACCCACAGATACGCAGTATTTT. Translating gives CASSLTLARPTDTQYF.

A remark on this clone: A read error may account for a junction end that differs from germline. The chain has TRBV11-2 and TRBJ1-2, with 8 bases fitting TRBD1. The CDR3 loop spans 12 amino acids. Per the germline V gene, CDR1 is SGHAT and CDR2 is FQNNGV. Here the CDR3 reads CASSLEGQGFTF. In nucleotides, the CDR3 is TGTGCCAGCAGCCTAGAAGGACAGGGTTTCACCTTC. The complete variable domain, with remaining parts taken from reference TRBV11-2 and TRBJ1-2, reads EAGVAQSPRYKIIEKRQSVAFWCNPISGHATLYWYQQILGQGPKLLIQFQNNGVVDDSQLPKDRFSAERLKGVDSTLKIQPAKLEDSAVYLCASSLEGQGFTFGSGTRLTVV.

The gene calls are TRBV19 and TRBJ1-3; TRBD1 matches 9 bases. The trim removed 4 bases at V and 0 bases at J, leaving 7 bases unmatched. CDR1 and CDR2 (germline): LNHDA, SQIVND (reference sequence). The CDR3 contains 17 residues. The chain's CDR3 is CASSRSGQGSSGNTIYF. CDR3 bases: TGTGCCAGTAGTAGATCGGGACAGGGTTCCTCTGGAAACACCATATATTTT.

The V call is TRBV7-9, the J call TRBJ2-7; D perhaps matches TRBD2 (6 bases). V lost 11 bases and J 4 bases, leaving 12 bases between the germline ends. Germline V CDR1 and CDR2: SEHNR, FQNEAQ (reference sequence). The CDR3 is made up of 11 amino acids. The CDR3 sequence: CAAGGNYEQYF. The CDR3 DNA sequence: TGTGCCGCCGGCGGGAATTACGAGCAGTACTTC.